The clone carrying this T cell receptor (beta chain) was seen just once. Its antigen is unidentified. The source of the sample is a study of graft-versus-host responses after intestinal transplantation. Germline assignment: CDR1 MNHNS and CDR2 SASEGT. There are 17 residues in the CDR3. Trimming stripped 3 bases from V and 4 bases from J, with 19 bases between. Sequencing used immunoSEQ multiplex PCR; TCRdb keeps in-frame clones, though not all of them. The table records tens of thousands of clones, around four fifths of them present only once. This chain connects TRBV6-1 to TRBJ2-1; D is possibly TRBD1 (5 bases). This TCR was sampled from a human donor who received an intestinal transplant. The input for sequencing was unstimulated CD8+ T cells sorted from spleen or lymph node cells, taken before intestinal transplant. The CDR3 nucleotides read TGTGCCAGCAGTGAGATAAGTGGGCAGGGTCATTACAATGAGCAGTTCTTC. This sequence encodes CASSEISGQGHYNEQFF.